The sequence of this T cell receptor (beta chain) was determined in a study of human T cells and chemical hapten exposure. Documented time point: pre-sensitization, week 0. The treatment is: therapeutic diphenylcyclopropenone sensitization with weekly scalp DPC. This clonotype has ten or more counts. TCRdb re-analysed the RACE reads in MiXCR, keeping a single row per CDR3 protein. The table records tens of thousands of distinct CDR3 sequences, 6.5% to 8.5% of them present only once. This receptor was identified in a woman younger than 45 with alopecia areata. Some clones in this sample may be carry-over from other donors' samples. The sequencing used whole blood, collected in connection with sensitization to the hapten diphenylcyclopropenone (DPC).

CDR3 residues: CASSPGTGDQPQHF. CDR3 coding DNA: TGTGCCAGCAGTCCCGGGACAGGCGATCAGCCCCAGCATTTT. The V and J genes are TRBV12-3 or TRBV12-4 and TRBJ1-5, with 8 nucleotides matching TRBD1. The CDR3 is 14 residues long. The V gene end was trimmed by 5 bases and the J gene end by 5 bases; junction bases not matched to a gene: 5.